The 21 T cell receptor beta chains below all came from one sample that was sequenced in a study of tumor-infiltrating lymphocytes in glioblastoma multiforme. TCR beta libraries were built from RNA through three nested multiplex PCR rounds using modified ARM-PCR. TCRdb recomputed calls from the multiplex PCR reads with MiXCR, one row per CDR3 protein. The data hold tens of thousands of distinct CDR3 sequences, with approximately 60% observed a single time. The source material was brain tumor tissue. Receptors were obtained from a male donor with glioblastoma.

The chain has TRBV28 and TRBJ2-7, with D perhaps matching TRBD1 (6 bases). Looked up from germline, CDR1 is MDHEN and CDR2 is SYDVKM. The CDR3 covers 14 residues. The CDR3 here is CISSDRRLAYEQYF. The CDR3 bases are TGTATCAGCAGTGACAGGAGGTTAGCGTACGAGCAGTACTTC.

This clonotype was seen once. This is likely a read error, given that the CDR3 carries no conserved phenylalanine or tryptophan at its end. The chain joins TRBV20-1 to TRBJ2-5, with D possibly being TRBD2 (5 bases). The CDR3 contains 13 residues. Germline-derived CDR1 and CDR2 are DFQATT and SNEGSKA (reference sequence). CDR3: CSLPPADHETQYL. CDR3 bases: TGCAGTCTTCCTCCAGCGGACCATGAGACCCAGTACTTG.

This clonotype was detected a few times. The chain is built from TRBV6-5 and TRBJ2-5; D gene unclear. Trimming removed 8 bases from V and 2 bases from J, with 3 bases in between. The V gene's germline CDR1 is MNHEY and CDR2 SVGAGI. The CDR3 covers 10 residues. This CDR3 reads CASGQETQYF. The CDR3 DNA sequence: TGTGCCAGCGGGCAAGAGACCCAGTACTTC.

V gene TRBV28 combines with J gene TRBJ2-7; the D gene is possibly TRBD1 (6 bases). Germline lookup yields CDR1 MDHEN and CDR2 SYDVKM. This CDR3 has 12 residues. Trimming removed 10 bases at V and 3 bases at J, with 13 bases between. CDR3: CAISQQGYEQYF. The CDR3 DNA sequence: TGTGCCATCAGCCAACAGGGCTACGAGCAGTACTTC.

In this sample, this clonotype turned up a few times. This chain connects TRBV5-1 to TRBJ1-1, with a possible D match to TRBD1 (5 bases). Germline loops: CDR1 SGHRS, CDR2 YFSETQ. The CDR3 loop spans 14 amino acids. V lost 1 base and J lost 4, with 11 bases in between. The DNA of the CDR3 is TGCGCCAGCAGCTTGAGGCAGGGAGGCACTGAAGCTTTCTTT. Encoded protein: CASSLRQGGTEAFF.

This clonotype was recorded at least ten times. This sequence joins TRBV12-3 or TRBV12-4 and TRBJ2-2; TRBD1 aligns across 9 bases. The CDR3 is 15 residues long. V shed 1 base and J 8 bases; nucleotides not matched to a gene: 5. The CDR3 here is CASSLVTGGFGELFF. DNA for the CDR3: TGTGCCAGCAGTTTAGTGACAGGGGGATTTGGGGAGCTGTTTTTT.

The chain has TRBV7-8 and TRBJ2-2, with 10 bases lining up with TRBD2. CDR1 SGHVS and CDR2 FQNEAQ come from the germline V gene. The CDR3 spans 16 residues. V dropped 5 bases and J dropped 2; count of bases not matched to a gene: 5. The CDR3 DNA follows: TGTGCCAGCAGCGTTAGGACTAGCGGTAACACCGGGGAGCTGTTTTTT. Translating it yields CASSVRTSGNTGELFF.

The J gene is TRBJ2-1, the V gene TRBV20-1; 7 positions match TRBD2. Germline values: CDR1 DFQATT, CDR2 SNEGSKA (reference sequence). This CDR3 comprises 15 residues. Losses at the gene ends were 4 bases for V and 4 bases for J; bases not matched to a gene: 10. The CDR3 loop reads CSAIPVVGGYNEQFF. The CDR3, as DNA: TGCAGTGCTATACCAGTAGTGGGAGGGTACAATGAGCAGTTCTTC.

This clonotype has just a few counts. A junction boundary mismatches the germline segment, possibly from a read error. This chain links TRBV7-9 with TRBJ2-1, with 9 bases aligning to TRBD1. The V gene's germline CDR1 is SEHNR and CDR2 FQNEAQ (reference sequence). This CDR3 comprises 13 residues. CDR3 nucleotides: TGTGTCAGCAGGCCTGGGACAGGGAATGAGCAGTTCTTC. Encoded protein: CVSRPGTGNEQFF.

The V gene is TRBV28, the J gene TRBJ2-7, with 9 nucleotides matching TRBD1. The germline V gene has CDR1 MDHEN and CDR2 SYDVKM. This CDR3 region has 16 residues. V dropped 1 base and J dropped 5; count of bases not matched to a gene: 9. As DNA, the CDR3 is TGTGCCAGCAGTTTATTTAGTGGGACAGGGTCTAACGAGCAGTACTTC. Residues: CASSLFSGTGSNEQYF.

The chain carries TRBV20-1 and TRBJ2-4, with 7 positions matching TRBD1. The CDR3 loop spans 15 amino acids. Losses at the gene ends were 5 bases for V and 1 base for J; bases not matched to a gene: 8. Germline V CDR1 and CDR2: DFQATT, SNEGSKA (reference sequence). As DNA, the CDR3 is TGCAGTGCTGTCGGGACAGAGGGTGCCAAAAACATTCAGTACTTC. This encodes CSAVGTEGAKNIQYF.

This clonotype was detected ten times or more. The chain couples TRBV6-1 to TRBJ2-6, with D possibly being TRBD1 (5 bases). Germline CDR1 MNHNS, CDR2 SASEGT. The ends were cut back, 6 bases at V and 2 bases at J, with 8 bases in the middle. The CDR3 runs 14 residues. The CDR3 here is CASRLQAGANVLTF. CDR3 coding DNA: TGTGCCAGCAGGCTACAGGCTGGGGCCAACGTCCTGACTTTC.

A word on this clonotype: A much larger clonotype is one base distant, so this may be a read error. V usage is TRBV5-1 and J usage is TRBJ2-1; no firm D call. This CDR3 contains 15 residues. Germline CDR1 and CDR2: SGHRS and YFSETQ. V shed 1 base and J shed 9 bases, with 17 bases lying between them. CDR3 in amino acids: CASSLSLELGIEQFF. The DNA of the CDR3 is TGCGCCAGCAGCTTGTCTCTAGAGCTAGGAATTGAGCAGTTCTTC.

On this clonotype: At one end, the junction sequence differs from germline, possibly due to a read error. The chain employs TRBV10-3 and TRBJ1-2; 7 nucleotides align to TRBD1. Looked up from germline, CDR1 is ENHRY and CDR2 is SYGVKD. CDR3 length: 15 amino acids. CDR3 DNA: TGTGCCATCAGTCAGGGACAGAGATCTAGCTATGGCTACACATTC. Protein sequence: CAISQGQRSSYGYTF.

The table lists this clonotype with a few counts. The gene calls are TRBV20-1 and TRBJ2-5; TRBD2 matches at 9 bases. This CDR3 spans 13 amino acids. The germline gives CDR1 DFQATT, CDR2 SNEGSKA (reference sequence). With V trimmed by 5 bases and J by 0 bases, 1 base remained unmatched. CDR3 sequence (DNA): TGCAGTGCTCTAGCGGGAAACCAAGAGACCCAGTACTTC. Translated: CSALAGNQETQYF.

This clonotype was seen a handful of times. As the CDR3 is not closed by the conserved phenylalanine or tryptophan, this likely results from a read error. The genes are TRBV6-5 and TRBJ1-6; 7 bases are a match to TRBD1. Germline V gene sequence: CDR1 MNHEY, CDR2 SVGAGI. The CDR3 runs to 17 residues. The DNA for the CDR3 is TGTGCCAACAGTTACTTGGGACAGAGCTCCTATAATTCACCCCTCCACTCT. Translated, it gives CANSYLGQSSYNSPLHS.

Comments on this clonotype: One end of the junction varies from germline; a read error may be responsible. This chain joins TRBV14 and TRBJ2-2; D unresolved. Germline CDR1 and CDR2: SGHDN and FVKESK. The CDR3 contains 15 residues. This chain's CDR3 is CVSSQDEGPTGELFF. Here the CDR3 DNA reads TGTGTCAGCAGCCAAGATGAAGGCCCGACAGGGGAGCTGTTTTTT.

This clonotype was recorded at least ten times. The CDR3 coding sequence is TGTGCCAGCAGATCCCACTTAGACACCGGGGAGCTGTTTTTT. It is translated as CASRSHLDTGELFF. The chain joins TRBV13 to TRBJ2-2; D unclear. The ends were cut back, 6 bases at V and 3 bases at J, with 11 bases in the middle. The CDR3 totals 14 residues. Per germline, CDR1 PRHDT and CDR2 FYEKMQ (reference sequence). Full variable domain (missing parts from reference TRBV13 and TRBJ2-2): AAGVIQSPRHLIKEKRETATLKCYPIPRHDTVYWYQQGPGQDPQFLISFYEKMQSDKGSIPDRFSAQQFSDYHSELNMSSLELGDSALYFCASRSHLDTGELFFGEGSRLTVL.

This clonotype was observed at least ten times. The chain carries TRBV7-9 and TRBJ2-1; the D gene could be TRBD1 or TRBD2 (5 bases each). The CDR3 has 15 residues. Germline V gives CDR1 SEHNR, CDR2 FQNEAQ (reference sequence). V lost 5 bases to trimming and J lost 4 bases, with 15 bases between them. The DNA for the CDR3 is TGTGCCAGCAGCATCCGGGACGGACGTTACAATGAGCAGTTCTTC. Translating it yields CASSIRDGRYNEQFF. The entire variable domain, with the rest obtained from reference TRBV7-9 and TRBJ2-1, is as follows: DTGVSQNPRHKITKRGQNVTFRCDPISEHNRLYWYRQTLGQGPEFLTYFQNEAQLEKSRLLSDRFSAERPKGSFSTLEIQRTEQGDSAMYLCASSIRDGRYNEQFFGPGTRLTVL.

This clonotype was counted only a few times. This rearrangement joins TRBV28 to TRBJ2-7; D possibly corresponds to TRBD1 (5 bases). The CDR3 sequence is 15 residues long. CDR1 is MDHEN, CDR2 SYDVKM, per germline. Trimming shortened V by 6 bases and J by 3 bases, and 18 bases separated the two germline ends. CDR3 nucleotides: TGTGCCAGCAGCCCCTCAACAGGCCGTCTCTACGAGCAGTACTTC. Its translation is CASSPSTGRLYEQYF. Variable domain in full (rest from reference TRBV28 and TRBJ2-7): DVKVTQSSRYLVKRTGEKVFLECVQDMDHENMFWYRQDPGLGLRLIYFSYDVKMKEKGDIPEGYSVSREKKERFSLILESASTNQTSMYLCASSPSTGRLYEQYFGPGTRLTVT.

This clonotype was detected only a few times. Given a much more abundant clone one base away, this may be a read error. Lacking the conserved final phenylalanine or tryptophan, this CDR3 likely reflects a read error. The chain has TRBV30 and TRBJ2-7, with D maybe TRBD1 (6 bases). The CDR3 extends over 12 amino acids. The V gene's germline CDR1 is GTSNPN and CDR2 SVGIG (reference sequence). The CDR3 is CAVTGFTYEQYY. DNA for the CDR3: TGTGCTGTGACAGGTTTCACCTACGAGCAGTACTAC.